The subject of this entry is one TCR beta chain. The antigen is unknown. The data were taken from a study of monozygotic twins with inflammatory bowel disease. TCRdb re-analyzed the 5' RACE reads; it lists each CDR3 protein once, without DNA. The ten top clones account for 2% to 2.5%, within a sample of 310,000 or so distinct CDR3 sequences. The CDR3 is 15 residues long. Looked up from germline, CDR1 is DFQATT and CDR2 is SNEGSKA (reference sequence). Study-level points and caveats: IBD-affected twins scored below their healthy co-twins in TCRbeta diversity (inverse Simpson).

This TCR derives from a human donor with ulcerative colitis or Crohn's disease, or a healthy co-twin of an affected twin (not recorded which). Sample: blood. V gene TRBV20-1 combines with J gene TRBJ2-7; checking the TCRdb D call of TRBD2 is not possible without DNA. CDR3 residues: CSARALQRESDEQYF.